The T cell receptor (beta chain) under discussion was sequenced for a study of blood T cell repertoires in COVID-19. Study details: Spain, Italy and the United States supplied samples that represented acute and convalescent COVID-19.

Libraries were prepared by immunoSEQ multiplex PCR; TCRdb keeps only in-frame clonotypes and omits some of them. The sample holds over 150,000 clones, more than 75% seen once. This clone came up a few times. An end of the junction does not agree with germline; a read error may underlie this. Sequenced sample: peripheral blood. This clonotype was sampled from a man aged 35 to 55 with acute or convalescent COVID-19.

DNA of the CDR3: TGCAGCGTCTCCGAGACAGGAGACAGGGTGGTCTTC. This translates into CSVSETGDRVVF. This sequence joins TRBV29-1 and TRBJ2-7, with 7 bases matching TRBD1. The CDR3 contains 12 residues. The germline CDR1 and CDR2 sequences are SQVTM and ANQGSEA.